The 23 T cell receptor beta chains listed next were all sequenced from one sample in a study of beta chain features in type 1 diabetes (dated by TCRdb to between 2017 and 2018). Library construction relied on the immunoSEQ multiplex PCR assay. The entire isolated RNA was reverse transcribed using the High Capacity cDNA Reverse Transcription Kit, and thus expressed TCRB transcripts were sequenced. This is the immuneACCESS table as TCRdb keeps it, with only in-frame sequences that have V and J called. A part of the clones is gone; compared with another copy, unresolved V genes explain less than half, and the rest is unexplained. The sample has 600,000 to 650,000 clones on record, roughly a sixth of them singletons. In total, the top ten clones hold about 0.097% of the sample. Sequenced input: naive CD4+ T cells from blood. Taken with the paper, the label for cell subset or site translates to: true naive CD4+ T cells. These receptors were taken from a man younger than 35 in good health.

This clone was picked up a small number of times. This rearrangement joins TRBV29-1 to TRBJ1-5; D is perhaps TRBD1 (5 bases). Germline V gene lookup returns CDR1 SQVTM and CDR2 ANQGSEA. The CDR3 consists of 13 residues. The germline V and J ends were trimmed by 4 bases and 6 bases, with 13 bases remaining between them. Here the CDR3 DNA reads TGCAGCGTTGTCGGGGCACCCGGTCAGCCCCAGCATTTT. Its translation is CSVVGAPGQPQHF.

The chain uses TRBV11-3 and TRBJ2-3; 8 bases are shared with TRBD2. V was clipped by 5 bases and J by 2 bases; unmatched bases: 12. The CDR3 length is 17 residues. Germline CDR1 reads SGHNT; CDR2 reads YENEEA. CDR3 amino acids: CASSEDGGGRSTDTQYF. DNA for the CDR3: TGTGCCAGCAGCGAGGACGGTGGCGGGAGGTCCACAGATACGCAGTATTTT.

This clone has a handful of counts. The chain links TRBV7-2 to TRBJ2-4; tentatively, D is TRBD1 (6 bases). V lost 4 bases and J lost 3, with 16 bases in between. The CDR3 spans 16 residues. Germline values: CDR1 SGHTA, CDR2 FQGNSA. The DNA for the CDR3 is TGTGCCAGCAGCTCCGGTGAGGGCAGGGGCAAAAACATTCAGTACTTC. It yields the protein CASSSGEGRGKNIQYF.

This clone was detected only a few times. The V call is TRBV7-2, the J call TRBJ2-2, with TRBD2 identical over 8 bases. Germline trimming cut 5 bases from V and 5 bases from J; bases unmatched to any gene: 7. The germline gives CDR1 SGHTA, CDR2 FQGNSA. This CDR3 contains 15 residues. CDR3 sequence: CASSHTGTRTGELFF. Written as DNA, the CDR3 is TGTGCCAGCAGCCACACCGGGACTAGAACCGGGGAGCTGTTTTTT.

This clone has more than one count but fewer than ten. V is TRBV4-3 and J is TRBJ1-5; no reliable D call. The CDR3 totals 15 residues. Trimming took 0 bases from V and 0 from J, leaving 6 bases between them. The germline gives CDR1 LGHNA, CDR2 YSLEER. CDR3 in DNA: TGCGCCAGCAGCCAAGAGGTATCTAGCAATCAGCCCCAGCATTTT. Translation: CASSQEVSSNQPQHF.

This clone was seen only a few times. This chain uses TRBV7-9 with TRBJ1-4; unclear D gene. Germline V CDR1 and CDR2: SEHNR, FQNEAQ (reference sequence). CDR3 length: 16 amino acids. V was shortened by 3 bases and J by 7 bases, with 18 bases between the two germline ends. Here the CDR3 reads CASSLGGRFEGEKLFF. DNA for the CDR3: TGTGCCAGCAGCTTGGGAGGCCGTTTCGAAGGTGAAAAACTGTTTTTT.

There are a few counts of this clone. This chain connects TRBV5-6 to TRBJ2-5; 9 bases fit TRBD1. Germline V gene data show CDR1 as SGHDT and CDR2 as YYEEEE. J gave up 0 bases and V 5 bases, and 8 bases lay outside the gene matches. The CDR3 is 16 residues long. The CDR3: CASRKITGGYQETQYF. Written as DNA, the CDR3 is TGTGCCAGCAGAAAGATCACAGGGGGCTACCAAGAGACCCAGTACTTC.

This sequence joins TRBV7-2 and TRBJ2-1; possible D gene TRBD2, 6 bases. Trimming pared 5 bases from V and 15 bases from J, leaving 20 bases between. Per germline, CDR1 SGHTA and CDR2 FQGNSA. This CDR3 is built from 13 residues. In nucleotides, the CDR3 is TGTGCCAGCAGCCTGTCCGGGGGAGGACCGGGGTTCTTC. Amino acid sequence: CASSLSGGGPGFF.

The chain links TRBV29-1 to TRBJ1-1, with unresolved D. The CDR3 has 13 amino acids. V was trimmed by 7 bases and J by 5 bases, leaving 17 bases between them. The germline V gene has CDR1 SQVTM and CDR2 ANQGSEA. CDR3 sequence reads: CSASGSLKTEAFF. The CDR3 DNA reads TGCAGCGCCTCGGGCAGCCTAAAGACTGAAGCTTTCTTT.

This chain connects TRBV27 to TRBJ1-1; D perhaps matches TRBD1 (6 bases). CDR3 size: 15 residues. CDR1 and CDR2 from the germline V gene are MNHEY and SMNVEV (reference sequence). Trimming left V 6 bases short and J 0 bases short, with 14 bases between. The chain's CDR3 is CASRGGQVMNTEAFF. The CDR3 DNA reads TGTGCCAGCAGGGGGGGGCAGGTAATGAACACTGAAGCTTTCTTT.

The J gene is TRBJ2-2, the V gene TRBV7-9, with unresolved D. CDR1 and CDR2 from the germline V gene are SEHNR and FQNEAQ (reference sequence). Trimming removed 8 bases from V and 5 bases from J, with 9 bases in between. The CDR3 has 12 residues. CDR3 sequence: CASSQFTGELFF. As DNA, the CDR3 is TGTGCCAGCTCCCAGTTTACCGGGGAGCTGTTTTTT.

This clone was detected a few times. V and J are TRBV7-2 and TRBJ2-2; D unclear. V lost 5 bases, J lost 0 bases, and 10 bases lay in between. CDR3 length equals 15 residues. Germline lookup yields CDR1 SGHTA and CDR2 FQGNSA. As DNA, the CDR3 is TGTGCCAGCAGCCCGAATGGCCCGAACACCGGGGAGCTGTTTTTT. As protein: CASSPNGPNTGELFF.

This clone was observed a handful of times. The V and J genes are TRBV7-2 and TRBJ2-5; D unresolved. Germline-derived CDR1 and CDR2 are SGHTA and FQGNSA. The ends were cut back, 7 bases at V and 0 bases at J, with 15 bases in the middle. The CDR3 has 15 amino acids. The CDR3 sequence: CASTAVASYQETQYF. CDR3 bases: TGTGCCAGCACCGCGGTAGCATCGTACCAAGAGACCCAGTACTTC.

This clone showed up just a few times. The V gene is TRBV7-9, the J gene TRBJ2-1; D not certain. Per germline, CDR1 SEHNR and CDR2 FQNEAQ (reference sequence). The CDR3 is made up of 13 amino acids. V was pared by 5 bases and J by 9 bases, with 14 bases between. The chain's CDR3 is CASSLIGGSEQFF. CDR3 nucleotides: TGTGCCAGCAGCCTAATTGGTGGTTCTGAGCAGTTCTTC.

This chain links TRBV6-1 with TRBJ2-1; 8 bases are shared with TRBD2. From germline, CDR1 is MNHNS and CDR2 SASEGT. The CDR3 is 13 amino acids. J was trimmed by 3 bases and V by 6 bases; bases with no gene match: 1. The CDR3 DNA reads TGTGCCAGCAGGGCGGGAGGCTACAATGAGCAGTTCTTC. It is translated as CASRAGGYNEQFF.

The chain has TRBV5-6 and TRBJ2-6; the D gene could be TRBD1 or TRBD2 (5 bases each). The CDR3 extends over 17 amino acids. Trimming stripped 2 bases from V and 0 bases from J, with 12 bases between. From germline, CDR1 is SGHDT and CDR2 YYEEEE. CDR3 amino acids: CASSFGDPRSGANVLTF. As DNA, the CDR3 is TGTGCCAGCAGCTTTGGGGACCCCCGCTCTGGGGCCAACGTCCTGACTTTC.

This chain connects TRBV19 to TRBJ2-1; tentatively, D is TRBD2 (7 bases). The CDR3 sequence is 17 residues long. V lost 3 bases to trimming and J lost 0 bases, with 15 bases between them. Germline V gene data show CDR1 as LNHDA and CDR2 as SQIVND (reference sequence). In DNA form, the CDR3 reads TGTGCCAGTAGTATGCCTAGGGGGGGCGGCTCCTACAATGAGCAGTTCTTC. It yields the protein CASSMPRGGGSYNEQFF.

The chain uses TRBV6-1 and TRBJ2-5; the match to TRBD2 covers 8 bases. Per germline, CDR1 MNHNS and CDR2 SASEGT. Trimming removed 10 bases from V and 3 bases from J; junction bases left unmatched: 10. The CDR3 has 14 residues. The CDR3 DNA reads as TGTGCCACGACTCCGGGACTAGTAAAAGAGACCCAGTACTTC. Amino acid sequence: CATTPGLVKETQYF.

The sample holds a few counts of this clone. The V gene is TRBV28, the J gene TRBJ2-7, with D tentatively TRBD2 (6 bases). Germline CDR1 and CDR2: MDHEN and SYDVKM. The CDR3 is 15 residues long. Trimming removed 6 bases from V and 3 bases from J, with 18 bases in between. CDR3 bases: TGTGCCAGCAGCCTCACTAGCTCAACCTACTACGAGCAGTACTTC. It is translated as CASSLTSSTYYEQYF.

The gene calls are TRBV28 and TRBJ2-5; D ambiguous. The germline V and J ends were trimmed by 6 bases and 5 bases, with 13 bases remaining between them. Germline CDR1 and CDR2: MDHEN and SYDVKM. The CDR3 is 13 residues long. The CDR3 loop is CASSLRTVETQYF. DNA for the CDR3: TGTGCCAGCAGCCTGAGGACCGTGGAGACCCAGTACTTC.

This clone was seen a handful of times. The CDR3 DNA is TGTGCCATCAGTGACCTAGACAGGGGAGATGAAAAACTGTTTTTT. This encodes CAISDLDRGDEKLFF. The rearrangement uses TRBV10-3 and TRBJ1-4, with TRBD1 matching over 8 bases. The V gene end was trimmed by 3 bases and the J gene end by 6 bases; junction bases not matched to a gene: 6. The CDR3 spans 15 residues. Germline CDR1 is ENHRY and CDR2 is SYGVKD.

The CDR3 protein is CAWRSEGLAFF. The CDR3 coding sequence is TGTGCCTGGAGGTCAGAGGGTTTGGCTTTCTTT. The chain carries TRBV30 and TRBJ1-1; D call uncertain. The CDR3 is 11 residues long. CDR1 and CDR2 from the germline V gene are GTSNPN and SVGIG (reference sequence). V gave up 3 bases and J gave up 11 bases, with 13 bases separating them. Full variable domain (rest looked up from reference TRBV30 and TRBJ1-1): SQTIHQWPATLVQPVGSPLSLECTVEGTSNPNLYWYRQAAGRGLQLLFYSVGIGQISSEVPQNLSASRPQDRQFILSSKKLLLSDSGFYLCAWRSEGLAFFGQGTRLTVV.

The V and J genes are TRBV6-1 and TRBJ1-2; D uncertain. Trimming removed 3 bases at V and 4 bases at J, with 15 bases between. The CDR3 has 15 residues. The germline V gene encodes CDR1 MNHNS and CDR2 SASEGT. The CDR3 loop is CASSEIGRQFYGYTF. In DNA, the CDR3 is TGTGCCAGCAGTGAGATCGGGCGGCAATTCTATGGCTACACCTTC.